These 10 T cell receptor beta chains originate from one sample sequenced in a study of long-term antiretroviral therapy in people with HIV. Researchers ran immunoSEQ v3.0 at survey level. Sequencing was performed with immunoSEQ multiplex PCR; in TCRdb, only in-frame clones are kept and a portion is missing. The sample consists of roughly 28,000 clones, around 80% of them appearing once. The starting material was unsorted PBMCs, obtained 3 years after starting antiretroviral therapy. Source of these receptors: a man in his forties or fifties with HIV.

The V call is TRBV5-1, the J call TRBJ2-2, with D perhaps TRBD1 (6 bases). Looked up from germline, CDR1 is SGHRS and CDR2 is YFSETQ. V was cut by 7 bases and J by 1 base, with 17 bases left in between. The CDR3 length is 16 residues. CDR3 loop: CASGSGTLMNTGELFF. In DNA, the CDR3 is TGCGCCAGCGGCTCCGGGACACTTATGAACACCGGGGAGCTGTTTTTT.

The chain carries TRBV7-2 and TRBJ1-1; possible D gene TRBD1, 6 bases. V lost 0 bases and J 5 bases, leaving 13 bases between the germline ends. This CDR3 spans 15 amino acids. The germline V gene encodes CDR1 SGHTA and CDR2 FQGNSA. CDR3 bases: TGTGCCAGCAGCTTAGCTGGGCAGGGGAGGACTGAAGCTTTCTTT. This encodes CASSLAGQGRTEAFF.

The chain couples TRBV14 to TRBJ1-2, with 7 bases that match TRBD1. The CDR3 runs 14 residues. Germline loops: CDR1 SGHDN, CDR2 FVKESK. V trimming: 3 bases; J trimming: 8 bases; junction bases outside the gene matches: 9. The DNA for the CDR3 is TGTGCCAGCAGCCACCGACAGGGCTCGGTGGGCTACACCTTC. This encodes CASSHRQGSVGYTF.

The DNA for the CDR3 is TGTGCCAGCAGTGAAAATACGGGCTACACCTTC. Encoded protein: CASSENTGYTF. The chain has TRBV6-1 and TRBJ1-2; D not resolved. The V end was cut by 2 bases, the J end by 8 bases, with 6 bases between. The CDR3 consists of 11 residues. The germline V gene encodes CDR1 MNHNS and CDR2 SASEGT.

The V call is TRBV12-5, the J call TRBJ2-7, with TRBD2 matching 7 bases. This CDR3 has 15 residues. J gave up 2 bases and V 0 bases, and 4 bases lay outside the gene matches. From germline, CDR1 is LGHNT and CDR2 FRNRAP. The CDR3 loop reads CASGLVGLGAYEQYF. Written as DNA, the CDR3 is TGTGCTAGTGGTTTGGTAGGACTAGGGGCCTACGAGCAGTACTTC.

The gene calls are TRBV2 and TRBJ2-7; no firm D call. There are 12 residues in the CDR3. The germline CDR1 and CDR2 sequences are SNHLY and FYNNEI. Trimming left V 3 bases short and J 2 bases short, with 5 bases between. CDR3 nucleotides: TGTGCCAGCAGTGACCGAACCTACGAGCAGTACTTC. Translation gives CASSDRTYEQYF.

This sequence joins TRBV6-6 and TRBJ1-2, with a weak D call TRBD1 (5 bases). The V end was cut by 5 bases, the J end by 0 bases, with 13 bases between. CDR3 length equals 15 residues. Looked up from germline, CDR1 is MNHNY and CDR2 is SVGAGI (reference sequence). The CDR3 DNA sequence: TGTGCCAGCAGTATCATAACAGGTCCTAACTATGGCTACACCTTC. Translating it yields CASSIITGPNYGYTF.

This clone was counted a single time. The chain carries TRBV6-1 and TRBJ2-3; D is ambiguous. V lost 4 bases and J 0 bases, leaving 11 bases between the germline ends. Per the germline V gene, CDR1 is MNHNS and CDR2 is SASEGT. This CDR3 has 15 residues. CDR3 DNA: TGTGCCAGCAGTGTAACGGAACCTAGCACAGATACGCAGTATTTT. This gives the protein CASSVTEPSTDTQYF.

This clone was counted a few times. The chain has TRBV25-1 and TRBJ2-3; 12 bases are shared with TRBD2. Germline V gene data show CDR1 as MGHDK and CDR2 as SYGVNS. The J segment lost 6 bases and the V segment lost 2 bases, leaving 6 bases of the junction unmatched. The CDR3 length is 16 residues. CDR3 region: CASSETSGGFADTQYF. The CDR3 coding sequence is TGTGCCAGCAGTGAAACTAGCGGGGGGTTCGCGGATACGCAGTATTTT. Using reference TRBV25-1 and TRBJ2-3 for the parts outside the CDR3, the full variable domain is EADIYQTPRYLVIGTGKKITLECSQTMGHDKMYWYQQDPGMELHLIHYSYGVNSTEKGDLSSESTVSRIRTEHFPLTLESARPSHTSQYLCASSETSGGFADTQYFGPGTRLTVL.

The CDR3 nucleotides read TGTGCCAGCAGCAATCAACCGCTGCGGACTAGCGGGGGCAGCTACGAGCAGTACTTC. Protein sequence: CASSNQPLRTSGGSYEQYF. The V and J genes are TRBV7-2 and TRBJ2-7; 13 bases are shared with TRBD2. Unmatched junction bases numbered 16, after V lost 5 bases and J lost 3 bases. From germline, CDR1 is SGHTA and CDR2 FQGNSA. The length of the CDR3 is 19 residues.